The clone carrying this T cell receptor (beta chain) was detected only a few times. The germline V gene encodes CDR1 MNHEY and CDR2 SVGAGI. The CDR3 length is 13 residues. The junction had 3 bases not matched to a gene; V was cut back by 5 bases and J by 3 bases. As handled by the study authors: Amplification of reference gene primers provided the estimated nucleated cell counts. The repertoire was sequenced with immunoSEQ multiplex PCR; TCRdb's copy has only in-frame clones and lacks some. V and J calls and clone size are those listed in that table; D and trimming were worked out from the DNA. The data show about 200,000 clones, less than 85% seen once. The sample originates from a study of blood T cell repertoires in COVID-19. Study-level background: The United States, Italy and Spain provided the acute and convalescent COVID-19 samples.

The V gene is TRBV6-5, the J gene TRBJ1-1, with 7 positions matching TRBD1. Sequencing was performed on peripheral blood. The sequence was collected from an older woman with acute or convalescent COVID-19. The DNA for the CDR3 is TGTGCCAGCAGTCGCAGGGGGTACACTGAAGCTTTCTTT. It is translated as CASSRRGYTEAFF.